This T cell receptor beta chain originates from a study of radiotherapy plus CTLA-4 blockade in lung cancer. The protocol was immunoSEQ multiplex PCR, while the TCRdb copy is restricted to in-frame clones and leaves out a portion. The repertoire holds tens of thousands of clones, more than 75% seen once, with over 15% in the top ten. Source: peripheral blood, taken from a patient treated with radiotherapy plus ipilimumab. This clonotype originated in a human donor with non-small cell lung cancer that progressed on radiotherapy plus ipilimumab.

DNA for the CDR3: TGTGCCAGCAGCTTAGATGGACACTATAATTCACCCCTCCACTTT. Protein sequence: CASSLDGHYNSPLHF. V and J are TRBV7-8 and TRBJ1-6, with a weak D call TRBD1 (5 bases). V lost 1 base and J 3 bases, leaving 7 bases between the germline ends. The CDR3 extends over 15 amino acids. Germline loops: CDR1 SGHVS, CDR2 FQNEAQ.